Described below is a single T cell receptor (beta chain) sequence and its context. The antigen remains undetermined. The sample is drawn from a study of blood T cells in healthy people across ages. Then a second PCR, running roughly 7 to 11 cycles, was carried out with a sample-barcoded 5' primer and a J-beta primer mix. TCRdb re-called the 5' RACE reads with MiXCR, one entry per CDR3 protein. The sample has 600,000 to 1,000,000 distinct CDR3 sequences, roughly 60% seen once; the top ten hold roughly 22%. Study observations and caveats: Lack of knowledge of donor CMV status possibly confounded expanded clonotype changes. PBMCs were not sorted, which prevented a conclusive comparison of naive versus antigen-experienced cells.

This CDR3 has 12 residues. CDR1 and CDR2 (germline): SGHRS, YFSETQ. With 2 bases removed from V and 6 bases from J, the gap between germline ends came to 5 bases. The TCR originated in a man aged 30 to 39 in good health. Sequencing input: blood. The J gene is TRBJ2-2, the V gene TRBV5-1, with no clear D. The CDR3: CASSLNAGELFF. For the CDR3, the DNA is TGCGCCAGCAGCTTAAATGCCGGGGAGCTGTTTTTT. Full variable domain (remainder filled in from reference TRBV5-1 and TRBJ2-2): KAGVTQTPRYLIKTRGQQVTLSCSPISGHRSVSWYQQTPGQGLQFLFEYFSETQRNKGNFPGRFSGRQFSNSRSEMNVSTLELGDSALYLCASSLNAGELFFGEGSRLTVL.